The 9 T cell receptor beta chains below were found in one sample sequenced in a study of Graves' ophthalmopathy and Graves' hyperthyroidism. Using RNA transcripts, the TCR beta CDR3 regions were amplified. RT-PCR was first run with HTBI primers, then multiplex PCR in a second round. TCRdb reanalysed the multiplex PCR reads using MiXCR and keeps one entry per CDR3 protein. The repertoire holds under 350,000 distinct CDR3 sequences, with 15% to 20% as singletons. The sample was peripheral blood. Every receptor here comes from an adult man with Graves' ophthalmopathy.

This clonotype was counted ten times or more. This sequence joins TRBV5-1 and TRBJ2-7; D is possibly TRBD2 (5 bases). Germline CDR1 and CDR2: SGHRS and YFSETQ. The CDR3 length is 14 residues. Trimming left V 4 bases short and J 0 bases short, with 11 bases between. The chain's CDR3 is CASSMDRGSYEQYF. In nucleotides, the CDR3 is TGCGCCAGCAGCATGGATCGGGGCTCCTACGAGCAGTACTTC.

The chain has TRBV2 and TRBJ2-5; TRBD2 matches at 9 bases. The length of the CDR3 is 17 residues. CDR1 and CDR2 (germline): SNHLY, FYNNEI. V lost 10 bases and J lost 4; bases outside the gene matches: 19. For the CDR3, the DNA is TGTGCCACCAGCTCTTCAGGGACTAGCTTTGTGCGAGAGACCCAGTACTTC. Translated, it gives CATSSSGTSFVRETQYF.

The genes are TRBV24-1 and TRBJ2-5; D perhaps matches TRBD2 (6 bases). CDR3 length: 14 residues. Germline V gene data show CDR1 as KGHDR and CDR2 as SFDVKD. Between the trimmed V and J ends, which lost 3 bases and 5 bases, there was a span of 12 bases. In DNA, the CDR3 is TGTGCCACCAGTGATCCACGCGGGGTCGAGACCCAGTACTTC. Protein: CATSDPRGVETQYF.

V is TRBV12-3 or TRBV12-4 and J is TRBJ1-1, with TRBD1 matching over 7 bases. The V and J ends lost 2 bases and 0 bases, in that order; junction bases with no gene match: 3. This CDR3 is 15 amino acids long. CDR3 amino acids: CASSLWTGLNTEAFF. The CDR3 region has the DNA TGTGCCAGCAGTTTATGGACAGGCCTGAACACTGAAGCTTTCTTT.

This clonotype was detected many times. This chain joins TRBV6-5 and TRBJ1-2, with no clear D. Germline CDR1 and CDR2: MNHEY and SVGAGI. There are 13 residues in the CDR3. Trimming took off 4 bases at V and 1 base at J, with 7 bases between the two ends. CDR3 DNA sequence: TGTGCCAGCAGTTTTGACCTTAACTATGGCTACACCTTC. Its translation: CASSFDLNYGYTF.

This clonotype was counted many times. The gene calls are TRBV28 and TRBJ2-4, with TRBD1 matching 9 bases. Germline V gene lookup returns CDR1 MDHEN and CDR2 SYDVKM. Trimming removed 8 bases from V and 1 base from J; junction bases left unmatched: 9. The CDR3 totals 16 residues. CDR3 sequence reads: CASGNYRGRAKNIQYF. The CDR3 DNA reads TGTGCCAGCGGGAATTACAGGGGGCGGGCCAAAAACATTCAGTACTTC.

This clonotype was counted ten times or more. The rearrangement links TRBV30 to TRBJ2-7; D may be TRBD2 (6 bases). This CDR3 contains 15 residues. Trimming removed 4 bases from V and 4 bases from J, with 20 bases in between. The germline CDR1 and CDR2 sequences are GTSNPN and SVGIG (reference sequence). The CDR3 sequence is CAWNPLEGRVYEQYF. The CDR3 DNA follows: TGTGCCTGGAACCCTCTGGAGGGCCGGGTTTACGAGCAGTACTTC.

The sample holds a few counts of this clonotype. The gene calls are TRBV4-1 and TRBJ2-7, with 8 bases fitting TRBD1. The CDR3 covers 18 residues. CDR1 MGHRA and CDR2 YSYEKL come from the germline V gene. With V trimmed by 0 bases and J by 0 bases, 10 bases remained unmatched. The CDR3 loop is CASSQDPTGQGNSYEQYF. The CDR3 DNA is TGCGCCAGCAGCCAAGATCCTACCGGACAGGGTAACTCCTACGAGCAGTACTTC.

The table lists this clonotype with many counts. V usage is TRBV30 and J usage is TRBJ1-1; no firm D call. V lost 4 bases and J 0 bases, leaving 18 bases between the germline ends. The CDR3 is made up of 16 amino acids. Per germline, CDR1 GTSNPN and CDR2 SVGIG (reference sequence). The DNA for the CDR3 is TGTGCCTGGAACGCTCCGGACTTCGGGATGAACACTGAAGCTTTCTTT. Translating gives CAWNAPDFGMNTEAFF.